The text below deals with one T cell receptor (beta chain). V was trimmed by 4 bases and J by 13 bases, leaving 14 bases between them. This CDR3 is built from 11 residues. The germline V gene has CDR1 GTSNPN and CDR2 SVGIG (reference sequence). The entry originates in a study of low-dose radiotherapy and immunotherapy resistance in tumors. Across the study: With 1 Gy per fraction every two weeks, Cohort 2 accumulated 13 Gy across 26 weeks. Daily oral aspirin at 300 mg began on cycle 1 day 1 and lasted four cycles.

The donors' treatment consisted of nivolumab, ipilimumab, aspirin, low-dose cyclophosphamide and low-dose radiotherapy. The presence of advanced solid tumors lacking tumor-infiltrating lymphocytes characterized eligible patients. cDNA synthesis used a TRAV/TRBV-specific primer set for both chains. It was with a constant-region primer and a V-primer adapter that TCRs were amplified over about 20 PCR cycles. Using its own MiXCR run on the reads, TCRdb lists one record per CDR3 protein. The sample contains under 15,000 distinct CDR3 sequences, 76% of which appear only once. The V and J genes are TRBV30 and TRBJ2-1; D remains ambiguous. The source is a human donor with advanced metastatic prostate, ovarian, gallbladder or colorectal cancer (not recorded which). This table probably holds off-target reads from a library built for another chain. CDR3 amino acids: CAWTTLGTQFF. Written as DNA, the CDR3 is TGTGCCTGGACAACCCTCGGAACTCAGTTCTTC.